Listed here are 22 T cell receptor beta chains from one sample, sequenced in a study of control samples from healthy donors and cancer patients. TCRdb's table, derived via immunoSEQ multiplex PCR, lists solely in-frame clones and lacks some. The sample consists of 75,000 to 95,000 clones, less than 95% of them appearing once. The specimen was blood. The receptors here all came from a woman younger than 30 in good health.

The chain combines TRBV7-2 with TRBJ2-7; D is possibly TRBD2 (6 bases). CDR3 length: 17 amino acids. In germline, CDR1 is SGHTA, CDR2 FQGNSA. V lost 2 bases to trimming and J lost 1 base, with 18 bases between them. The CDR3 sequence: CASSLSGGTYLSYEQYF. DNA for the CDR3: TGTGCCAGCAGCTTATCAGGTGGGACTTATCTTTCCTACGAGCAGTACTTC.

DNA for the CDR3: TGCAGCGTTGCGGGAGGGGGCTCTAACTATGGCTACACCTTC. This gives the protein CSVAGGGSNYGYTF. The chain has TRBV29-1 and TRBJ1-2; 7 bases match TRBD1. V shed 4 bases, J shed 0 bases, and the junction held 5 bases outside the gene matches. The CDR3 loop spans 14 amino acids. In germline, CDR1 is SQVTM, CDR2 ANQGSEA.

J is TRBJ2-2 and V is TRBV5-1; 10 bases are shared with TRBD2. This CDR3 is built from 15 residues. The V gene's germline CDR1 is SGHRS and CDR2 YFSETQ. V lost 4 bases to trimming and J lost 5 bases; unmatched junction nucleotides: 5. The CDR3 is CASSGGAGGTGELFF. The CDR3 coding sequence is TGCGCCAGCAGCGGTGGAGCGGGGGGGACCGGGGAGCTGTTTTTT.

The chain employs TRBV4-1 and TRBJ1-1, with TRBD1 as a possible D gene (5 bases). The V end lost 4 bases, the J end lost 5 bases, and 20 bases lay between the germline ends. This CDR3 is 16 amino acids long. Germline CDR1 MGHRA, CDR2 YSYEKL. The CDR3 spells CASSPVVGGSVTEAFF. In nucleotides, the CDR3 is TGCGCCAGCAGCCCCGTTGTTGGGGGGAGCGTGACTGAAGCTTTCTTT.

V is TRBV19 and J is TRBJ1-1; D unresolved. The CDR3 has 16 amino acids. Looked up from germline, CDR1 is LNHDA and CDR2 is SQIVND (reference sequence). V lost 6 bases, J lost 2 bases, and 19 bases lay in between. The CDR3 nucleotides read TGTGCCAGTAGGGTGATCACAGATCGGCTAAACACTGAAGCTTTCTTT. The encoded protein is CASRVITDRLNTEAFF.

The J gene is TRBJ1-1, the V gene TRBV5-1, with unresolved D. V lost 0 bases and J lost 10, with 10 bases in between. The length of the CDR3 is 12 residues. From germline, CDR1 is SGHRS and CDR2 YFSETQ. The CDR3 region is CASSLVGEGAFF. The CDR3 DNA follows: TGCGCCAGCAGCTTGGTCGGGGAGGGAGCTTTCTTT. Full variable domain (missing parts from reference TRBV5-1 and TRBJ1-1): KAGVTQTPRYLIKTRGQQVTLSCSPISGHRSVSWYQQTPGQGLQFLFEYFSETQRNKGNFPGRFSGRQFSNSRSEMNVSTLELGDSALYLCASSLVGEGAFFGQGTRLTVV.

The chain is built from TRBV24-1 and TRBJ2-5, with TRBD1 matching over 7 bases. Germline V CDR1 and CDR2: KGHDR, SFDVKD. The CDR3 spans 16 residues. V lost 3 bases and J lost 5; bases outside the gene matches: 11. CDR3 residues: CATSDLIGQEEETQYF. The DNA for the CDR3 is TGTGCCACCAGTGATCTCATTGGACAGGAAGAGGAGACCCAGTACTTC.

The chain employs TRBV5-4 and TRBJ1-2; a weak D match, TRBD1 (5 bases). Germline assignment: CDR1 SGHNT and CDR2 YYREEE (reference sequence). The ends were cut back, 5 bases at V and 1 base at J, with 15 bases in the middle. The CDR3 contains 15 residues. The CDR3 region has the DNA TGTGCCAGCAGTTTACGGGACCCAATTAACTATGGCTACACCTTC. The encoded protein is CASSLRDPINYGYTF.

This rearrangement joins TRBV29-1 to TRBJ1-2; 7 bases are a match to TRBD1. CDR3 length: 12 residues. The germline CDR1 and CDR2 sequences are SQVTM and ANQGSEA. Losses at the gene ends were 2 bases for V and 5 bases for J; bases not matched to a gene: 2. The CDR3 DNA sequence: TGCAGCGTTGAATACAGGGGTTATGGCTACACCTTC. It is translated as CSVEYRGYGYTF.

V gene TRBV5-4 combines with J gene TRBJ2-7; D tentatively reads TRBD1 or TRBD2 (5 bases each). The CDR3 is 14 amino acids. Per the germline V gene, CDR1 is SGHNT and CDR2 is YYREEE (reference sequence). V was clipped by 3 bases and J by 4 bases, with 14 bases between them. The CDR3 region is CASSWGTGQYEQYF. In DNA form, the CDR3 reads TGTGCCAGCAGCTGGGGCACGGGGCAATACGAGCAGTACTTC.

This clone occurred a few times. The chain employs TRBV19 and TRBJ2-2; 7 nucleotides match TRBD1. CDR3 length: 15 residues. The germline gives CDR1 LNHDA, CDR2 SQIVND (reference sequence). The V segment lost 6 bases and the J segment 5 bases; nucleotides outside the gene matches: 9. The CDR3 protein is CASRKGAQGTGELFF. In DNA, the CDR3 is TGTGCCAGTAGAAAGGGGGCGCAGGGGACCGGGGAGCTGTTTTTT.

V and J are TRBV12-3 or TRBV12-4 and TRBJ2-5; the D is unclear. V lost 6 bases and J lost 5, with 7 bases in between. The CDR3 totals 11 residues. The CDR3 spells CASSFLETQYF. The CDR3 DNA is TGTGCCAGCAGCTTCCTGGAGACCCAGTACTTC.

CDR3 sequence (DNA): TGTGCCAGCCGGCCTCGTGGCTACACCTTC. It encodes CASRPRGYTF. This chain links TRBV9 with TRBJ1-2; D not certain. CDR1 is SGDLS, CDR2 YYNGEE, per germline. This CDR3 is built from 10 residues. Trimming shortened V by 7 bases and J by 7 bases, and 8 bases separated the two germline ends.

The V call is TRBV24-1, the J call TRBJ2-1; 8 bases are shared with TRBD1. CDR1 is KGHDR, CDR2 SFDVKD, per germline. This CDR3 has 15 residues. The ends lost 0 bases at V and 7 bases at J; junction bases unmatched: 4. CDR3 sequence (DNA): TGTGCCACCAGTGATTTGGTTACAGGGGGGAATGAGCAGTTCTTC. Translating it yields CATSDLVTGGNEQFF.

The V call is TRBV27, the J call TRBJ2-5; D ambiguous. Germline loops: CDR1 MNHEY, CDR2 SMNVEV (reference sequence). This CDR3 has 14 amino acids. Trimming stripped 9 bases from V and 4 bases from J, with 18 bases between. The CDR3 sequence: CASKTLRVPETQYF. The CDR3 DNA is TGTGCCAGTAAAACCCTCCGGGTCCCAGAGACCCAGTACTTC.

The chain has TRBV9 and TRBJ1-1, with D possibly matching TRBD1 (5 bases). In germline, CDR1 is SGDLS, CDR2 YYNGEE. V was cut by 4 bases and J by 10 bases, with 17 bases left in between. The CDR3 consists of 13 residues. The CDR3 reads CASSYGDGLVAFF. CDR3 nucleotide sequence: TGTGCCAGCAGCTACGGGGACGGCCTTGTAGCTTTCTTT.

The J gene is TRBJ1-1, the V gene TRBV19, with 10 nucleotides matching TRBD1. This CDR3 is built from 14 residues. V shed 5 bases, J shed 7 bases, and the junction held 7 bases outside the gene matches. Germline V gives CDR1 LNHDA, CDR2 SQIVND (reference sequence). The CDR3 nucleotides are TGTGCCAGTAGTGGCCGGGACAGGGGTGGTGAAGCTTTCTTT. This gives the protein CASSGRDRGGEAFF.

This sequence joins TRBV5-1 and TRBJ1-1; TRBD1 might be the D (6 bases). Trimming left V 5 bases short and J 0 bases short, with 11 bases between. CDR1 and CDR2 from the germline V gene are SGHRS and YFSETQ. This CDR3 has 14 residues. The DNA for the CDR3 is TGCGCCAGCAGTCGGGACAACCTGAACACTGAAGCTTTCTTT. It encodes CASSRDNLNTEAFF.

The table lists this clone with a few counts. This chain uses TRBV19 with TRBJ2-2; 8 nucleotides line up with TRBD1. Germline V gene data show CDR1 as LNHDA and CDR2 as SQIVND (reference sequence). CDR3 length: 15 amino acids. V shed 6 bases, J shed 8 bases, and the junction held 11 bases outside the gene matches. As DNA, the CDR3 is TGTGCCAGTAGGCGTGAGGACAGGGACCTGGGGGAGCTGTTTTTT. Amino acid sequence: CASRREDRDLGELFF.

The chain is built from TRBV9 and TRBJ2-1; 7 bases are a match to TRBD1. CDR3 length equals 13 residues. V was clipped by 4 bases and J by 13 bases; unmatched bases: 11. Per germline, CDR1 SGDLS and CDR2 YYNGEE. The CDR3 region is CASSTGTAKFQFF. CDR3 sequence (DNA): TGTGCCAGCAGCACCGGGACAGCAAAGTTTCAGTTCTTC.

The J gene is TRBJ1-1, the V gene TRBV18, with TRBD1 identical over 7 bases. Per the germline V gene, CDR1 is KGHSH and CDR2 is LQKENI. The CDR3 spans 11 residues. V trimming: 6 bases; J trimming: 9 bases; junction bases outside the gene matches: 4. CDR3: CASSQGQKAFF. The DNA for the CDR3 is TGTGCCAGCTCTCAGGGACAGAAAGCTTTCTTT.

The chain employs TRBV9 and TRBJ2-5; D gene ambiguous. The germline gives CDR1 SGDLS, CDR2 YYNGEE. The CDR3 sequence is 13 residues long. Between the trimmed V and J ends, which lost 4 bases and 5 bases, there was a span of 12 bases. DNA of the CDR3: TGTGCCAGCAGCCCTCCCCGTAGGGAGACCCAGTACTTC. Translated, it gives CASSPPRRETQYF.